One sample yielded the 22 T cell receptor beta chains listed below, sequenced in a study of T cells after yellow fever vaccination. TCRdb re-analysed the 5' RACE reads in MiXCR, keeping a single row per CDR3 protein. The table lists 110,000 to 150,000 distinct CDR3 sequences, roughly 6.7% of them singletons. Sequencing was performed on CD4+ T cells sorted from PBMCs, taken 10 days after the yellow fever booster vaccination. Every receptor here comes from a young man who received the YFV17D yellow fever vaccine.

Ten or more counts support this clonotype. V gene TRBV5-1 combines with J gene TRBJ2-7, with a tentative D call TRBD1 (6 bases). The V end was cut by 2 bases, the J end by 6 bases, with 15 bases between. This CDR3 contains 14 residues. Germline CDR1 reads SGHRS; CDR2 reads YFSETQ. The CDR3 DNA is TGCGCCAGCAGCTTTAGTCAGGGGTCCGGCGAGCAGTACTTC. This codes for CASSFSQGSGEQYF.

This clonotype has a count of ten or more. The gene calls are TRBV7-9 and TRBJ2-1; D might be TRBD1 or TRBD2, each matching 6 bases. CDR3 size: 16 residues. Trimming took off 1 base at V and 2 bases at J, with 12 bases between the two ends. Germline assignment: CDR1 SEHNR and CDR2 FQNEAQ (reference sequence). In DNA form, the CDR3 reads TGTGCCAGCAGCTTAGGGGGGGCAGGCCCCTACAATGAGCAGTTCTTC. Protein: CASSLGGAGPYNEQFF.

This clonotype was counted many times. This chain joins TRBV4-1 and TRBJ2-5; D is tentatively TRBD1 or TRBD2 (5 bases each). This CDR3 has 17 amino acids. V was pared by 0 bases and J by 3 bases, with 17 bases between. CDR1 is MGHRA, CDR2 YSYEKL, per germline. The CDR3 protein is CASSQDMREGSKETQYF. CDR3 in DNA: TGCGCCAGCAGCCAAGATATGCGAGAGGGGTCGAAAGAGACCCAGTACTTC.

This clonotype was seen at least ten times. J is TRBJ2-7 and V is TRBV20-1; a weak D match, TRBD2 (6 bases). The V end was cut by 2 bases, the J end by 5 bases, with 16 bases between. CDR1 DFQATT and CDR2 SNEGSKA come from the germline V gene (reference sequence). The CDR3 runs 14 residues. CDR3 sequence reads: CSARRGPGDHEQYF. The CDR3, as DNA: TGCAGTGCTAGAAGAGGGCCGGGAGACCACGAGCAGTACTTC.

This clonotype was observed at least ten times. For the CDR3, the DNA is TGTGCCAGCAGCTTTTGGGGGAGACGCTACAATGAGCAGTTCTTC. Translated: CASSFWGRRYNEQFF. This chain links TRBV7-9 with TRBJ2-1; the D gene could be TRBD1 or TRBD2 (5 bases each). The CDR3 covers 15 residues. Germline V gives CDR1 SEHNR, CDR2 FQNEAQ (reference sequence). Deletions cut 3 bases from V and 3 bases from J, with 12 bases between.

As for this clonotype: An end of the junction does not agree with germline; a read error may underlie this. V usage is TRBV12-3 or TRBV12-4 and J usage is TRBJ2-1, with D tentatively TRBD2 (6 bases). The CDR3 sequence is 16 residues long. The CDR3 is CDSSLETSPYDNEQFF. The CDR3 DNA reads TGTGACAGCAGTTTAGAAACTAGCCCGTACGACAATGAGCAGTTCTTC.

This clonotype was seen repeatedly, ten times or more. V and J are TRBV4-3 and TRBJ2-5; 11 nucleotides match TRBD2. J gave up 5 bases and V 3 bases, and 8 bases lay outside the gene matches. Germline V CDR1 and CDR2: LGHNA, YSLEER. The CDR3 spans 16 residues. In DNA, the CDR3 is TGCGCCAGCAGCCAGGCTTCCGGGACTAGCGGTGAGACCCAGTACTTC. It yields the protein CASSQASGTSGETQYF.

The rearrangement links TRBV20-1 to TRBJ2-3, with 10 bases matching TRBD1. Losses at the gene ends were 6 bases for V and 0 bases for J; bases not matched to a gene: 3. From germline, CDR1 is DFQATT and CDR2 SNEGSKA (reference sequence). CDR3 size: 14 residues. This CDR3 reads CSARGQGSTDTQYF. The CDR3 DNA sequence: TGCAGTGCCCGGGGACAGGGGAGCACAGATACGCAGTATTTT.

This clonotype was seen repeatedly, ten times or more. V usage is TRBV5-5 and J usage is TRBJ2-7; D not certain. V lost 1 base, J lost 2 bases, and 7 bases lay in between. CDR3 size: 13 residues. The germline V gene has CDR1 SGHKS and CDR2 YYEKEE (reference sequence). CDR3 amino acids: CASSLKGAYEQYF. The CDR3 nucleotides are TGTGCCAGCAGCTTGAAAGGAGCCTACGAGCAGTACTTC. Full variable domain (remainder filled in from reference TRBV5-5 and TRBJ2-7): DAGVTQSPTHLIKTRGQQVTLRCSPISGHKSVSWYQQVLGQGPQFIFQYYEKEERGRGNFPDRFSARQFPNYSSELNVNALLLGDSALYLCASSLKGAYEQYFGPGTRLTVT.

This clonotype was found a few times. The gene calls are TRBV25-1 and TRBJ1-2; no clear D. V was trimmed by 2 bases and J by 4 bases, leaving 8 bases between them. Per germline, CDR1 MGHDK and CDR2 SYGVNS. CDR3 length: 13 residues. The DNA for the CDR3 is TGTGCCAGCAGTGAAAAAAGTAGCTATGGCTACACCTTC. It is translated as CASSEKSSYGYTF.

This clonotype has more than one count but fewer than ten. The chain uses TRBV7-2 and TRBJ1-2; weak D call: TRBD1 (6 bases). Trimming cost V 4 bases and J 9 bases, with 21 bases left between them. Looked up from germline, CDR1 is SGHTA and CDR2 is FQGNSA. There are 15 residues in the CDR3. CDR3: CASSSGQTGRTSYTF. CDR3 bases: TGTGCCAGCAGCTCCGGCCAAACAGGGCGCACGAGCTACACCTTC.

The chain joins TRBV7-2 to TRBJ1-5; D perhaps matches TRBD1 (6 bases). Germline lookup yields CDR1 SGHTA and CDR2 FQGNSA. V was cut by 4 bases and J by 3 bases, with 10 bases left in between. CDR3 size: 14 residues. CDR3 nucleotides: TGTGCCAGCAGCTCGACAGGTCCCAATCAGCCCCAGCATTTT. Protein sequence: CASSSTGPNQPQHF.

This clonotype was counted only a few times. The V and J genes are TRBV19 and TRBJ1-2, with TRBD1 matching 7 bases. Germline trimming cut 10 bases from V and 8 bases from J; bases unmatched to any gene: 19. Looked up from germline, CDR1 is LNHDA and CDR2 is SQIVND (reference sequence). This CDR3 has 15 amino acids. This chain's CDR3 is CATRKGGQSVRGYTF. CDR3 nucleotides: TGTGCCACTAGGAAGGGGGGACAGTCTGTTCGGGGCTACACCTTC.

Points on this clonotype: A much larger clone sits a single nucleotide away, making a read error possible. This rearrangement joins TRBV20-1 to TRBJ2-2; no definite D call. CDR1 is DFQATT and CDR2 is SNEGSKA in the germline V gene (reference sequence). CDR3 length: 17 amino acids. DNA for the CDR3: TGCAGTGCTAGAGTTTTTGGCGGAGAAACGAACACCGGGCAGCTGTTTTTT. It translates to CSARVFGGETNTGQLFF.

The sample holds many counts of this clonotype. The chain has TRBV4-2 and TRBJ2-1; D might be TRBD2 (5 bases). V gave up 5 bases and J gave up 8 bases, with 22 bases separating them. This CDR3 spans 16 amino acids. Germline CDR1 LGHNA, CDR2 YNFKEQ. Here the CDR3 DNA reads TGTGCCAGCAGCTCCCGAGGGCTAGGGCCATCAGATGAGCAGTTCTTC. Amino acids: CASSSRGLGPSDEQFF.

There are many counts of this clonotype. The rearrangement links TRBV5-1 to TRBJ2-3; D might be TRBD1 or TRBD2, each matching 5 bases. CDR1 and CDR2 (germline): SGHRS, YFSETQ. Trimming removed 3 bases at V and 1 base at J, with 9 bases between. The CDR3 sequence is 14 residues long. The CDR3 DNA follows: TGCGCCAGCAGCTCCCGGGACGGCACAGATACGCAGTATTTT. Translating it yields CASSSRDGTDTQYF.

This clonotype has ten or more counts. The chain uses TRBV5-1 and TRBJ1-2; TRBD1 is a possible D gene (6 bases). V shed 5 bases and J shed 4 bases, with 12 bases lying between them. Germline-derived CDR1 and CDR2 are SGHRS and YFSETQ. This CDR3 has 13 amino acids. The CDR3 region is CASRWTESYGYTF. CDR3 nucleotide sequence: TGCGCCAGCAGGTGGACAGAATCCTATGGCTACACCTTC.

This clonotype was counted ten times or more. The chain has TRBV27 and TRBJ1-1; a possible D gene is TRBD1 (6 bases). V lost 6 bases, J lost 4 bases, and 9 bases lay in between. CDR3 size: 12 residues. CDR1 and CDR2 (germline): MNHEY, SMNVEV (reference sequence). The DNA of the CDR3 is TGTGCCAGCAGCGTCAGGGGCACTGAAGCTTTCTTT. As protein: CASSVRGTEAFF.

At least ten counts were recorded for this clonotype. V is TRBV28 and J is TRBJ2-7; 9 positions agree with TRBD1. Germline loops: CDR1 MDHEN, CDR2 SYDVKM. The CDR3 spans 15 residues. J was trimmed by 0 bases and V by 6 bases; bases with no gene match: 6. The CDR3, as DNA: TGTGCCAGCAGGACGACAGGGGGTGGCTCCTACGAGCAGTACTTC. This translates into CASRTTGGGSYEQYF.

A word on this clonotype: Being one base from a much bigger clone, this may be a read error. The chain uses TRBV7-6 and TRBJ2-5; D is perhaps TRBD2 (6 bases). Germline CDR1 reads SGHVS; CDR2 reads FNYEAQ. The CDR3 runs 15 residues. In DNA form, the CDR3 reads TGTGCCACCAGCGCCCTTGGGGGGTTACAAGAGACCCAGTACTTC. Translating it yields CATSALGGLQETQYF.

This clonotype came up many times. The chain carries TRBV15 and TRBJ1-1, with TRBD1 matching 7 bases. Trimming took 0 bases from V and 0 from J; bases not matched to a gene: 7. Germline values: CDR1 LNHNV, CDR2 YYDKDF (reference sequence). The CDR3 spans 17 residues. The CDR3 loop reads CATSRETYRGLNTEAFF. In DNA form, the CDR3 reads TGTGCCACCAGCAGAGAAACATACAGGGGATTGAACACTGAAGCTTTCTTT.

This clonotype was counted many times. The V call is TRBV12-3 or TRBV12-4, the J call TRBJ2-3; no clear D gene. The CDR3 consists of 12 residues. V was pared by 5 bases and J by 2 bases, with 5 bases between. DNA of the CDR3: TGTGCCAGCAGTCCTTACACAGATACGCAGTATTTT. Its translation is CASSPYTDTQYF.